The clone carrying this T cell receptor (beta chain) has a count of ten or more. Its specificity is not known. V was pared by 5 bases and J by 2 bases, with 17 bases of the junction left unmatched. Germline CDR1 MNHEY, CDR2 SVGEGT. The CDR3 consists of 19 residues. Time point noted: newly diagnosed GD, antithyroid drugs for less than 3 months. Construction of the TCR library relied on RNA isolated from PBMCs. As a group, patients came from one endocrinology department in Xi'an, China. Arm-PCR of CDR3 regions with iRepertoire HTBI primers generated TCR beta libraries. The authors' processing: Segment identification across samples yielded 62 TRBV and 12 to 15 TRBJ segments. MiXCR, run by TCRdb on the multiplex PCR reads, gives a single entry per CDR3 protein. TCRdb's processing, not the study's, gives the V and J calls here. Of roughly 420,000 distinct CDR3 sequences in the sample, about 14% were seen once.

This sample was taken from a study of regulatory T cells in long-lasting Graves disease. Whole-study findings and limits: Persistent patients shared more public clonotypes (2,741) than new patients (966).

This chain uses TRBV6-2 or TRBV6-3 with TRBJ2-3; 9 bases are shared with TRBD1. The specimen comprised peripheral blood mononuclear cells (PBMCs), sampled at new diagnosis, from a patient treated with antithyroid drugs. This receptor was taken from a female donor with Graves disease. In DNA form, the CDR3 reads TGTGCCAGCAGTCGTGTGTCCTGGGACAGGGCTCGAATCACAGATACGCAGTATTTT. Translating gives CASSRVSWDRARITDTQYF.